This record covers a single TCR beta chain. It lacks a known antigen. No clone much larger than this one lies a single base away; base qualities are absent. Receptors were amplified or captured by the immunoSEQ multiplex PCR assay. Around 94,000 TCR templates per sample were assayed on the deep sequencing platform. Genomic DNA extracted from sorted T cells was used for TCRbeta CDR3 sequencing. Turning to the authors' computational methods: The R programming language was used for clonal analysis of TCRbeta CDR3 data. Alloreactive CD4+ and CD8+ clones were defined by comparing unstimulated samples with post-reaction CFSE-low samples. Alloreactive CD4+ clones were assigned to regulatory or non-regulatory origin by matching sequences to sorted unstimulated Treg and non-Treg repertoires. This is the immuneACCESS table as TCRdb keeps it, with only in-frame sequences that have V and J called. A part of the clones is gone; compared with another copy, unresolved V genes explain less than half, and the rest is unexplained. Clonal size and the V and J genes are those of that table, whereas D and trimming came from the DNA. The sample yields some 120,000 clones; 93% were counted once. The ten most abundant clones make up roughly 0.15% of the sample.

The sample belongs to a study of siplizumab effects on memory and regulatory T cells (dated by TCRdb to the late 2010s). At the level of the whole study: The effect of the anti-CD2 antibody siplizumab on alloreactive T-cell subsets was examined in allogeneic mixed lymphocyte reactions constructed from human PBMCs.

Trimming costs V 6 bases and J 1 base, and their ends lie 14 bases apart. The CDR3 measures 15 amino acids from cysteine to phenylalanine. The only DNA kept is the CDR3, 45 bases in frame from the first base. CDR1 SNHLY and CDR2 FYNNEI were looked up in the germline V gene. Sorted unstimulated T cells and proliferating T cells recovered from mixed lymphocyte reactions were subjected to TCRbeta CDR3 sequencing. Fresh whole blood from some ten HLA-typed healthy donors was used as the source from which PBMCs were isolated. To map where alloreactive clones came from, CD4+ non-regulatory T cells in the unstimulated state were FACS-sorted. The full study reports these points: Because sequences below about 10^-5 frequency were poorly captured, only a minor fraction of alloreactive clones could be mapped to unstimulated subsets. Unstimulated naive T cells appeared more diverse than memory T cells, and naive cells seemed to contribute substantially to the alloresponse. About 80-96% of proliferating CD4+ or CD8+ clones could not be given a naive or memory phenotype. Among mappable alloreactive CD4+ clones, the Treg-derived fraction averaged approximately 72% with siplizumab versus roughly 30% in control reactions. The cumulative frequency of alloreactive sequences that could be traced back to unstimulated CD4+ memory T cells was significantly reduced by siplizumab. Whether proliferating Tregs from siplizumab cultures actually had suppressive function was not functionally confirmed.

The chain is encoded by TRBV2 joined to TRBJ2-3, with TRBD2 as a weak D call on 6 bases. Sample: non-Treg CD4+ T cells sorted from blood. In the paper's terms, the cell subset or site label means: FACS-sorted unstimulated CD4+ non-regulatory T cells. The source of this sequence is a human donor in good health. The DNA sequence reads TGTGCCAGCAGGGGGACTGGCAGGGGCACAGATACGCAGTATTTT. It specifies CASRGTGRGTDTQYF. Here the CDR3 is joined to the reference TRBV2 and TRBJ2-3 genes, and the full variable domain is: EPEVTQTPSHQVTQMGQEVILRCVPISNHLYFYWYRQILGQKVEFLVSFYNNEISEKSEIFDDQFSVERPDGSNFTLKIRSTKLEDSAMYFCASRGTGRGTDTQYFGPGTRLTVL.